What follows describes a single T cell receptor (beta chain). Which antigen it targets is not known. Per-base qualities were not stored, and no clone one base away is much larger. This specimen comes from a study of T cells after yellow fever vaccination (dated by TCRdb to about 2019). For the study in its entirety: The SMART-Seq v4 Ultra Low Input RNA kit was used to prepare libraries from fractions with low cell numbers. To track T-cell clones before and after primary and booster YFV17D yellow fever vaccination, bulk TCR alpha and beta repertoires were sequenced longitudinally. The cohort comprised two healthy male donors, one aged 18 to 29 and one aged 30 to 39 years. Blood was collected at multiple timepoints before and after primary and secondary immunization, and bulk PBMC replicates and cell subsets were isolated. Beyond this particular receptor, the publication reports: After the booster, most of the clones that had expanded following primary vaccination were detected again (roughly 97% of CD4 and 80% to 90% of CD8), which suggests that memory was broadly maintained. Only two donors were included in the study, so the extent to which the findings can be generalized is limited. A small share of clonotypes occurred in both CD4 and CD8 compartments, likely arising from convergent recombination. Computational filtering was required because FACS-sorted repertoires could contain abundant contaminating clonotypes from the bulk population. The secondary T-cell response was weaker than the primary response but faster, peaking on day 5 instead of day 15.

Per the publication, the treatment or condition label means: live attenuated yellow fever vaccine strain. Two biological replicates of bulk PBMCs were collected at each blood-draw timepoint. A standard Ficoll-Paque protocol was used to isolate PBMCs from peripheral blood. TriZol was used to extract RNA from bulk PBMCs, from CD4 and CD8 fractions, and from dextramer-positive and dextramer-negative fractions. The junction shows trimming of 4 bases on V and 0 bases on J, and the gene matches do not reach 6 bases of it. From its cysteine to its phenylalanine, the CDR3 spans 16 amino acids. The retained sequence is limited to the CDR3, 48 bases, with the frame set at the first base. From a lookup of the germline V gene, CDR1 and CDR2 are SGHDN and FVKESK. Sequencer: Illumina NovaSeq 6000. TCR cDNA was made using 5'RACE template switching, a step that added a universal primer site and unique molecular identifiers. Priming of cDNA synthesis was performed from both the TCR alpha and TCR beta constant segments. Library amplification used two PCR steps, and the second PCR step added sample barcodes and sequencing adapters. Sequencing of the libraries was done on either Illumina HiSeq 2500 (2x100 bp) or NovaSeq (2x150 bp). Concerning the study's data processing: Reads were demultiplexed and collapsed into UMI consensus sequences with MIGEC, and V(D)J alignment was performed with MiXCR. Vaccine-responding clonotypes were defined with edgeR using replicate PBMC samples, requiring FDR below 0.01 and a log2 fold change above 5 up to day 15. Each bulk clonotype was labeled CD4 or CD8 based on which sequenced repertoire, CD4 or CD8, contained the clonotype at higher abundance. Clones were called with MiXCR by TCRdb after fastp trimmed the public reads at Q25, and only in-frame beta chains were retained. When rows share a CDR3 protein, they turn into one entry using the most common DNA and genes. The authors' filters were not applied to this entry. The sample has about 300,000 distinct CDR3 sequences on record, roughly 4.3% of them singletons. The ten largest clones represent around 24% of the sample.

The source material was PBMCs, sampled 5 days after the yellow fever booster vaccination. The chain is assembled from TRBV14 and TRBJ2-3, with TRBD2 identical over 8 junction bases. The TCR originated in a man between 18 and 29 years old who received the YFV17D yellow fever vaccine. The CDR3 reads as follows: CASSPYSGASTDTQYF. The DNA is TGTGCCAGCAGCCCCTATAGCGGGGCTAGCACAGATACGCAGTATTTT.